The 21 T cell receptor beta chains in this list originate from one sample, sequenced in a study of blood T cell repertoires in COVID-19. Using immunoSEQ multiplex PCR, the repertoire was profiled, and TCRdb retains in-frame clones only, with some absent. The profile shows 150,000 to 200,000 clones, around 85% of them singletons. The sequenced material came from peripheral blood. Source of these receptors: a human donor with active or convalescent COVID-19. The donor label of this sample is uncertain.

The rearrangement links TRBV25-1 to TRBJ1-1; tentative D call: TRBD1 (5 bases). Germline V gene data show CDR1 as MGHDK and CDR2 as SYGVNS. This CDR3 comprises 14 residues. V lost 4 bases, J lost 4 bases, and 13 bases lay in between. CDR3 bases: TGTGCCAGCAGTGTAGGGGTCTGGGTCACTGAAGCTTTCTTT. Amino acids: CASSVGVWVTEAFF.

The chain combines TRBV28 with TRBJ1-6, with 7 positions matching TRBD1. This CDR3 region has 15 residues. Trimming at V came to 8 bases and at J to 1 base, leaving 5 bases not matched to a gene. From germline, CDR1 is MDHEN and CDR2 SYDVKM. The CDR3 DNA follows: TGTGCCAGCTGGGGACAGCTATCCTATAATTCACCCCTCCACTTT. Protein product: CASWGQLSYNSPLHF.

The gene calls are TRBV10-1 and TRBJ2-7; possibly TRBD2 for D (5 bases). Trimming stripped 2 bases from V and 2 bases from J, with 7 bases between. Germline V gives CDR1 WNHNN, CDR2 SYGVQD (reference sequence). CDR3 length equals 13 residues. CDR3 in amino acids: CASSEEGAYEQYF. Written as DNA, the CDR3 is TGCGCCAGCAGTGAGGAGGGAGCCTACGAGCAGTACTTC.

The chain couples TRBV7-2 to TRBJ1-2; no clear D. Germline CDR1 reads SGHTA; CDR2 reads FQGNSA. CDR3 size: 13 residues. V dropped 5 bases and J dropped 6 bases, with 13 bases sitting between them. CDR3 amino acids: CASSIRRLDGYTF. The CDR3 bases are TGTGCCAGCAGCATCAGGAGGCTGGATGGCTACACCTTC.

V and J are TRBV5-1 and TRBJ2-6, with D maybe TRBD2 (6 bases). V was clipped by 4 bases and J by 4 bases, with 24 bases between them. The CDR3 totals 19 residues. The germline gives CDR1 SGHRS, CDR2 YFSETQ. DNA of the CDR3: TGCGCCAGCAGCCCCCGATCCCCGGGACTGACGTGGGGGGCCAACGTCCTGACTTTC. Its translation is CASSPRSPGLTWGANVLTF.

J is TRBJ2-4 and V is TRBV5-4; tentative D call: TRBD2 (6 bases). Germline V gene lookup returns CDR1 SGHNT and CDR2 YYREEE (reference sequence). This CDR3 is 18 amino acids long. The V gene lost 1 base and the J gene lost 0 bases, with 17 bases spanning the gap. Written as DNA, the CDR3 is TGTGCCAGCAGCTTGAACAGCGGGTGGGATCTAGCCAAAAACATTCAGTACTTC. Translating it yields CASSLNSGWDLAKNIQYF.

The J gene is TRBJ2-7, the V gene TRBV7-9, with D perhaps matching TRBD2 (6 bases). The CDR3 spans 16 residues. The V gene lost 3 bases and the J gene lost 0 bases, with 15 bases spanning the gap. Germline CDR1 SEHNR, CDR2 FQNEAQ (reference sequence). CDR3 region: CASSFGRGLSSYEQYF. For the CDR3, the DNA is TGTGCCAGCAGCTTTGGGCGGGGCTTGAGCTCCTACGAGCAGTACTTC.

The chain uses TRBV7-2 and TRBJ1-6; weak D call: TRBD1 (5 bases). There are 17 residues in the CDR3. The germline V gene encodes CDR1 SGHTA and CDR2 FQGNSA. V lost 5 bases, J lost 7 bases, and 21 bases lay in between. CDR3 sequence: CASSPPLYAGMNSPLHF. Written as DNA, the CDR3 is TGTGCCAGCAGCCCCCCACTGTATGCAGGGATGAATTCACCCCTCCACTTT.

This clone has just one count. The gene calls are TRBV5-1 and TRBJ1-2, with D possibly TRBD1 on 6 matching bases. The CDR3 loop spans 13 amino acids. From germline, CDR1 is SGHRS and CDR2 YFSETQ. V lost 1 base and J lost 4, with 8 bases in between. In DNA, the CDR3 is TGCGCCAGCAGCTTGTCGGACAGCTATGGCTACACCTTC. Translation: CASSLSDSYGYTF. The full variable domain, completed using reference TRBV5-1 and TRBJ1-2, is KAGVTQTPRYLIKTRGQQVTLSCSPISGHRSVSWYQQTPGQGLQFLFEYFSETQRNKGNFPGRFSGRQFSNSRSEMNVSTLELGDSALYLCASSLSDSYGYTFGSGTRLTVV.

The chain has TRBV7-2 and TRBJ2-3; 8 nucleotides line up with TRBD1. This CDR3 spans 15 amino acids. After removal of 5 bases from V and 3 bases from J, the junction contained 7 bases not matched to a gene. CDR1 is SGHTA, CDR2 FQGNSA, per germline. CDR3 DNA: TGTGCCAGCAGCGAACAGACAGGGGTTACAGATACGCAGTATTTT. Translation gives CASSEQTGVTDTQYF.

The CDR3 sequence is CASSVGGNEKLFF. The CDR3 bases are TGTGCCAGCTCGGTAGGGGGTAATGAAAAACTGTTTTTT. The rearrangement uses TRBV13 and TRBJ1-4, with D tentatively TRBD1 (6 bases). Trimming pared 8 bases from V and 4 bases from J, leaving 11 bases between. Germline loops: CDR1 PRHDT, CDR2 FYEKMQ (reference sequence). CDR3 size: 13 residues.

The chain couples TRBV27 to TRBJ2-7; D may be TRBD1 (6 bases). The V end was cut by 6 bases, the J end by 2 bases, with 17 bases between. Germline CDR1 MNHEY, CDR2 SMNVEV (reference sequence). The CDR3 totals 15 residues. CDR3 sequence reads: CASRTFRDKTYEQYF. The CDR3 DNA sequence: TGTGCCAGCAGGACCTTCCGGGACAAGACCTACGAGCAGTACTTC.

V is TRBV3-1 (or the pseudogene TRBV3-2) and J is TRBJ2-1; unclear D gene. Germline V CDR1 and CDR2: LGHDT, YNNKEL (reference sequence). The V end was cut by 1 base, the J end by 10 bases, with 5 bases between. The CDR3 loop spans 11 amino acids. This CDR3 reads CASSQVREQFF. The DNA of the CDR3 is TGTGCCAGCAGCCAAGTCCGGGAGCAGTTCTTC.

This sequence joins TRBV3-1 (or the pseudogene TRBV3-2) and TRBJ1-2; D might be TRBD1 (6 bases). Germline CDR1 reads LGHDT; CDR2 reads YNNKEL (reference sequence). Deletions cut 4 bases from V and 7 bases from J, with 16 bases between. The CDR3 has 14 amino acids. The CDR3 protein is CASSLGQGSSGYTF. CDR3 bases: TGTGCCAGCAGCCTCGGTCAGGGGAGCTCTGGCTACACCTTC.

The rearrangement uses TRBV7-6 and TRBJ2-1, with a tentative D call TRBD1 (6 bases). The CDR3 spans 14 residues. V was cut by 0 bases and J by 6 bases, with 9 bases left in between. Per germline, CDR1 SGHVS and CDR2 FNYEAQ. This CDR3 is CASSLAGAINEQFF. The CDR3 DNA reads TGTGCCAGCAGCTTAGCGGGGGCCATCAATGAGCAGTTCTTC.

Comments on this clone: The junction departs from germline at one end; a sequencing error may be responsible. The rearrangement uses TRBV7-2 and TRBJ1-2; a weak D match, TRBD1 (5 bases). Per the germline V gene, CDR1 is SGHTA and CDR2 is FQGNSA. There are 13 residues in the CDR3. The CDR3 here is CASTLRRDGGYTF. The CDR3, as DNA: TGTGCCAGCACCTTAAGGCGGGACGGGGGCTACACCTTC.

The V and J genes are TRBV18 and TRBJ2-1; TRBD1 matches 7 bases. Looked up from germline, CDR1 is KGHSH and CDR2 is LQKENI. The CDR3 is made up of 12 amino acids. V was pared by 3 bases and J by 8 bases, with 1 base of the junction left unmatched. CDR3 DNA sequence: TGTGCCAGCTCACCGACAGGGTATGAGCAGTTCTTC. Translated, it gives CASSPTGYEQFF.

This chain joins TRBV11-3 and TRBJ2-3, with 8 bases lining up with TRBD2. This CDR3 spans 15 amino acids. Unmatched junction bases numbered 9, after V lost 4 bases and J lost 6 bases. Germline V gene data show CDR1 as SGHNT and CDR2 as YENEEA. The CDR3 bases are TGTGCCAGCAGCTCCTACCTGCGGGAGGAGGATACGCAGTATTTT. It translates to CASSSYLREEDTQYF.

The chain joins TRBV6-1 to TRBJ2-2; 7 positions match TRBD1. The CDR3 is 17 amino acids. V was clipped by 1 base and J by 4 bases; unmatched bases: 9. CDR1 and CDR2 from the germline V gene are MNHNS and SASEGT. CDR3 amino acids: CASSEVEGAIGTGELFF. CDR3 DNA sequence: TGTGCCAGCAGTGAAGTAGAGGGGGCTATTGGCACCGGGGAGCTGTTTTTT.

This clone appeared a single time. This sequence joins TRBV7-9 and TRBJ2-3; 7 bases agree with TRBD2. V lost 4 bases and J lost 6; bases outside the gene matches: 13. The length of the CDR3 is 16 residues. Germline assignment: CDR1 SEHNR and CDR2 FQNEAQ (reference sequence). The CDR3 is CASSSVETAGRDTQYF. The CDR3 nucleotides are TGTGCCAGCAGCTCTGTAGAAACAGCGGGGAGGGATACGCAGTATTTT.

The rearrangement joins TRBV6-6 to TRBJ2-2; 10 bases line up with TRBD2. The ends lost 6 bases at V and 5 bases at J; junction bases unmatched: 9. In germline, CDR1 is MNHNY, CDR2 SVGAGI (reference sequence). The CDR3 spans 16 residues. DNA for the CDR3: TGTGCCAGCAGCCCATTAGCGGGGGGCCGTACCGGGGAGCTGTTTTTT. Amino acid sequence: CASSPLAGGRTGELFF.